The clone carrying this TCR beta chain has just a few counts. These data are taken from a study of regulatory T cells in long-lasting Graves disease. Trimming took 5 bases from V and 4 from J, leaving 23 bases between them. Germline assignment: CDR1 SEHNR and CDR2 FQNEAQ (reference sequence). The CDR3 totals 17 residues. Time point in this sample: persistent/refractory GD, antithyroid drugs over 5 years with positive TRAb. Researchers made the TCR library from RNA that was extracted from PBMCs. CDR3-region Arm-PCR and iRepertoire HTBI primers produced the TCR beta libraries. TCRdb re-analysed the multiplex PCR reads in MiXCR, keeping a single row per CDR3 protein. The sample consists of approximately 400,000 distinct CDR3 sequences, around 21% of them appearing once.

The specimen comprised peripheral blood mononuclear cells (PBMCs), sampled when the disease was refractory, from a patient treated with antithyroid drugs. The TCR sequence derives from a female donor with Graves disease. The chain links TRBV7-9 to TRBJ2-5; D may be TRBD1 (5 bases). In DNA form, the CDR3 reads TGTGCCAGCAGCCTCGTGTTTGGGGCCCCCCGGACAGAGACCCAGTACTTC. This gives the protein CASSLVFGAPRTETQYF. Based on the CDR3 plus reference TRBV7-9 and TRBJ2-5, the full variable domain is DTGVSQNPRHKITKRGQNVTFRCDPISEHNRLYWYRQTLGQGPEFLTYFQNEAQLEKSRLLSDRFSAERPKGSFSTLEIQRTEQGDSAMYLCASSLVFGAPRTETQYFGPGTRLLVL.